This T cell receptor (beta chain) was identified during a study of T cells after yellow fever vaccination. One entry per CDR3 protein, called by TCRdb with MiXCR from the 5' RACE reads. Here the sample spans a few hundred thousand distinct CDR3 sequences, about 6.6% being singletons. Sequenced here: PBMCs, sampled more than 35 days after the first yellow fever vaccination. The TCR was taken from a man aged 18 to 29 who received the YFV17D yellow fever vaccine.

CDR3 in DNA: TGTGCCATCAGTCTGACACAGTACAATGAGCAGTTCTTC. Translating it yields CAISLTQYNEQFF. V is TRBV10-3 and J is TRBJ2-1; D not resolved. Trimming pared 5 bases from V and 4 bases from J, leaving 9 bases between. Germline CDR1 is ENHRY and CDR2 is SYGVKD. The length of the CDR3 is 13 residues.